The sequence of this TCR beta chain was determined in a study of T cells in Graves' hyperthyroidism and ophthalmopathy. Regarding the study as a whole: It was a median 6.5 months before onset that the model predicted ophthalmopathy.

Template material for amplifying TCR beta CDR3 regions consisted of RNA transcripts. An initial round of RT-PCR targeting the TCR CDR3 relied on the HTBI primer set. TCRdb recomputed calls from the multiplex PCR reads with MiXCR, one row per CDR3 protein. The table includes 750,000 to 900,000 distinct CDR3 sequences, 35% to 40% detected once. For this clonotype: Its specificity is not known. A single base separates this from a much larger clone, so it may be a read error.

The CDR3 runs 15 residues. The junction had 12 bases not matched to a gene; V was cut back by 8 bases and J by 5 bases. The germline V gene encodes CDR1 SGHVS and CDR2 FQNEAQ. Sequenced material: blood. This clonotype was obtained from a young man with Graves' hyperthyroidism. This chain links TRBV7-8 with TRBJ2-5, with 9 bases identical to TRBD2. The CDR3 nucleotides are TGTGCCAGCGGCTCGTCTCTGGCGGGAGGGGAGACCCAGTACTTC. Translated: CASGSSLAGGETQYF.